These 32 T cell receptor beta chains share one sample of origin, sequenced in a study of T cell responses to AZD1222 COVID-19 vaccine. Sequencing used immunoSEQ multiplex PCR; TCRdb keeps in-frame clones, though not all of them. The sample carries 140,000 to 150,000 clones, around 93% recorded once. Here the sequenced sample was peripheral blood, taken 28 days after the second AZD1222 dose. The receptors here all came from an adult who received the AZD1222 COVID-19 vaccine.

The rearrangement uses TRBV15 and TRBJ1-1; D is perhaps TRBD1 (5 bases). The V end lost 1 base, the J end lost 11 bases, and 29 bases lay between the germline ends. The CDR3 has 18 residues. CDR1 LNHNV and CDR2 YYDKDF come from the germline V gene (reference sequence). In DNA, the CDR3 is TGTGCCACCAGCAGAGGTGGACGCCAGGCGCGAAGAGGGGTTGGGGCTTTCTTT. Its protein is CATSRGGRQARRGVGAFF.

The chain couples TRBV3-1 (or the pseudogene TRBV3-2) to TRBJ1-4; TRBD1 matches at 10 bases. V shed 3 bases, J shed 3 bases, and the junction held 7 bases outside the gene matches. Germline V lookup: CDR1 LGHDT, CDR2 YNNKEL (reference sequence). CDR3 length: 17 residues. CDR3 sequence reads: CASSQKRQGAANEKLFF. The DNA for the CDR3 is TGTGCCAGCAGCCAGAAAAGACAGGGGGCGGCTAATGAAAAACTGTTTTTT.

This chain connects TRBV28 to TRBJ2-2; 7 bases align to TRBD2. The germline V gene encodes CDR1 MDHEN and CDR2 SYDVKM. The CDR3 consists of 16 residues. With 1 base clipped from V and 2 bases from J, the junction kept 4 bases outside the gene matches. The CDR3 spells CASSLSASGNTGELFF. CDR3 sequence (DNA): TGTGCCAGCAGTTTATCGGCTAGCGGTAACACCGGGGAGCTGTTTTTT.

The chain has TRBV28 and TRBJ2-7; weak D call: TRBD2 (6 bases). V was trimmed by 5 bases and J by 3 bases, leaving 20 bases between them. Germline loops: CDR1 MDHEN, CDR2 SYDVKM. CDR3 size: 16 residues. The CDR3 DNA is TGTGCCAGCAGTAGGAGGGTAGGCGGGAACCTCTACGAGCAGTACTTC. It codes for CASSRRVGGNLYEQYF.

The V and J genes are TRBV30 and TRBJ1-2; D possibly corresponds to TRBD1 (6 bases). Per the germline V gene, CDR1 is GTSNPN and CDR2 is SVGIG (reference sequence). The CDR3 sequence is 15 residues long. V lost 2 bases to trimming and J lost 7 bases, with 20 bases between them. The CDR3 DNA reads as TGTGCCTGGAGTACAGGACAGCCGATTCGGGGTGGCTACACCTTC. Its protein product is CAWSTGQPIRGGYTF.

In DNA, the CDR3 is TGTGCCAGCAGTACCCCCCCCCGGGACGCCTATGGCTACACCTTC. It codes for CASSTPPRDAYGYTF. The chain carries TRBV28 and TRBJ1-2; weak D call: TRBD1 (5 bases). The CDR3 is 15 amino acids. Germline CDR1 and CDR2: MDHEN and SYDVKM. The V end lost 5 bases, the J end lost 4 bases, and 17 bases lay between the germline ends.

The gene calls are TRBV7-2 and TRBJ1-5; 10 nucleotides line up with TRBD1. V trimming: 4 bases; J trimming: 7 bases; junction bases outside the gene matches: 10. Germline CDR1 and CDR2: SGHTA and FQGNSA. There are 16 residues in the CDR3. CDR3 protein: CASSSPLGQGSQPQHF. CDR3 in DNA: TGTGCCAGCAGCTCACCCCTGGGACAGGGGAGCCAGCCCCAGCATTTT.

The chain uses TRBV6-6 and TRBJ1-4; 8 bases match TRBD1. V shed 8 bases, J shed 6 bases, and the junction held 8 bases outside the gene matches. CDR1 and CDR2 (germline): MNHNY, SVGAGI (reference sequence). The CDR3 contains 14 residues. The CDR3 DNA is TGTGCCAGCCTATGGACAGGGCAGGATGAAAAACTGTTTTTT. The encoded protein is CASLWTGQDEKLFF.

CDR3 residues: CASSTGLNKLNEQFF. CDR3 bases: TGTGCCAGCAGTACCGGGCTAAACAAATTGAATGAGCAGTTCTTC. The chain uses TRBV6-2 or TRBV6-3 and TRBJ2-1; D is undetermined. Looked up from germline, CDR1 is MNHEY and CDR2 is SVGEGT. The V gene lost 5 bases and the J gene lost 7 bases, with 18 bases spanning the gap. This CDR3 region has 15 residues.

The V gene is TRBV10-3, the J gene TRBJ2-1; 7 bases line up with TRBD2. V trimming: 3 bases; J trimming: 1 base; junction bases outside the gene matches: 3. The CDR3 totals 15 residues. Germline values: CDR1 ENHRY, CDR2 SYGVKD. CDR3 sequence reads: CAISDASGSYNEQFF. The CDR3 DNA reads TGTGCCATCAGTGATGCTAGCGGATCCTACAATGAGCAGTTCTTC.

J is TRBJ1-4 and V is TRBV5-1, with no clear D. The germline V and J ends were trimmed by 4 bases and 0 bases, with 7 bases remaining between them. Germline V gene sequence: CDR1 SGHRS, CDR2 YFSETQ. This CDR3 is built from 14 residues. The CDR3 region is CASSETSTNEKLFF. DNA for the CDR3: TGCGCCAGCAGCGAGACTTCAACTAATGAAAAACTGTTTTTT.

The chain recombines TRBV7-2 with TRBJ2-3; D gene uncertain. Germline assignment: CDR1 SGHTA and CDR2 FQGNSA. The V and J ends lost 2 bases and 2 bases respectively, with 11 bases between them. This CDR3 region has 15 residues. CDR3 DNA: TGTGCCAGCAGCTTAAGTGTTCAGAACACAGATACGCAGTATTTT. Protein product: CASSLSVQNTDTQYF.

V and J are TRBV6-2 or TRBV6-3 and TRBJ2-1, with TRBD2 as a possible D gene (5 bases). V lost 6 bases and J 7 bases, leaving 10 bases between the germline ends. Germline lookup yields CDR1 MNHEY and CDR2 SVGEGT. The CDR3 loop spans 12 amino acids. CDR3 loop: CASSQLGNEQFF. The CDR3, as DNA: TGTGCCAGCAGCCAACTAGGGAATGAGCAGTTCTTC.

The V gene is TRBV14, the J gene TRBJ1-1; 9 nucleotides line up with TRBD1. The CDR3 length is 15 residues. Germline V lookup: CDR1 SGHDN, CDR2 FVKESK. With 4 bases clipped from V and 7 bases from J, the junction kept 10 bases outside the gene matches. The CDR3 spells CASSPSGTGSYEAFF. In DNA, the CDR3 is TGTGCCAGCAGCCCATCCGGGACAGGGAGCTATGAAGCTTTCTTT.

This chain joins TRBV19 and TRBJ2-2; TRBD1 matches at 10 bases. This CDR3 region has 13 residues. CDR1 and CDR2 from the germline V gene are LNHDA and SQIVND (reference sequence). The junction had 2 bases not matched to a gene; V was cut back by 7 bases and J by 6 bases. CDR3 amino acids: CASTTGGPGELFF. The CDR3, as DNA: TGTGCCAGTACGACAGGGGGCCCCGGGGAGCTGTTTTTT. The variable domain in full, completed from reference TRBV19 and TRBJ2-2, reads DGGITQSPKYLFRKEGQNVTLSCEQNLNHDAMYWYRQDPGQGLRLIYYSQIVNDFQKGDIAEGYSVSREKKESFPLTVTSAQKNPTAFYLCASTTGGPGELFFGEGSRLTVL.

The genes are TRBV5-6 and TRBJ1-2, with D tentatively TRBD1 (5 bases). Trimming removed 0 bases from V and 8 bases from J, with 11 bases in between. This CDR3 is built from 13 residues. Germline V gene lookup returns CDR1 SGHDT and CDR2 YYEEEE. CDR3 loop: CASSLDRSLGYTF. For the CDR3, the DNA is TGTGCCAGCAGCTTGGACAGGTCTTTAGGCTACACCTTC.

The CDR3 DNA follows: TGTGCCAGCAGTTTAACAGGGCTGAATCAGCCCCAGCATTTT. It encodes CASSLTGLNQPQHF. The chain joins TRBV6-5 to TRBJ1-5; TRBD1 might be the D (6 bases). CDR3 length equals 14 residues. Germline CDR1 and CDR2: MNHEY and SVGAGI. Trimming cost V 4 bases and J 4 bases, with 11 bases left between them.

The chain carries TRBV4-3 and TRBJ1-6; 7 positions agree with TRBD1. CDR1 is LGHNA and CDR2 is YSLEER in the germline V gene. CDR3 length: 16 residues. The trim removed 0 bases at V and 8 bases at J, leaving 7 bases unmatched. The DNA for the CDR3 is TGCGCCAGCAGCCAAGAAGAGACAGGGACGGATTCACCCCTCCACTTT. The encoded protein is CASSQEETGTDSPLHF.

The J gene is TRBJ2-2, the V gene TRBV5-5, with 8 bases that match TRBD1. The CDR3 contains 15 residues. After removal of 4 bases from V and 5 bases from J, the junction contained 7 bases not matched to a gene. The germline CDR1 and CDR2 sequences are SGHKS and YYEKEE (reference sequence). The CDR3 loop reads CASSVGTGGTGELFF. The CDR3 DNA reads as TGTGCCAGCAGCGTGGGTACAGGGGGGACCGGGGAGCTGTTTTTT.

The chain is built from TRBV5-1 and TRBJ1-5; maybe TRBD1 (6 bases). This CDR3 spans 14 amino acids. Trimming took off 1 base at V and 7 bases at J, with 12 bases between the two ends. Per germline, CDR1 SGHRS and CDR2 YFSETQ. DNA for the CDR3: TGCGCCAGCAGCTTGATGGGGGGCGAACAGCCCCAGCATTTT. It specifies CASSLMGGEQPQHF.

The chain employs TRBV19 and TRBJ1-2, with a weak D call TRBD1 (6 bases). Trimming took 5 bases from V and 6 from J, leaving 22 bases between them. In germline, CDR1 is LNHDA, CDR2 SQIVND (reference sequence). The CDR3 covers 16 residues. The CDR3 DNA sequence: TGTGCCAGTAGTGCCTTCGGGACACGCGGCGGTGATGGCTACACCTTC. Amino acid sequence: CASSAFGTRGGDGYTF. Complete variable domain (other parts from reference TRBV19 and TRBJ1-2): DGGITQSPKYLFRKEGQNVTLSCEQNLNHDAMYWYRQDPGQGLRLIYYSQIVNDFQKGDIAEGYSVSREKKESFPLTVTSAQKNPTAFYLCASSAFGTRGGDGYTFGSGTRLTVV.

This clone was detected once. The gene calls are TRBV28 and TRBJ1-6; D is unresolved. The germline V and J ends were trimmed by 7 bases and 8 bases, with 15 bases remaining between them. Germline V lookup: CDR1 MDHEN, CDR2 SYDVKM. The CDR3 runs 14 residues. The CDR3 DNA reads TGTGCCAGCACCATAGGGAACAGACATTCACCCCTCCACTTT. Translating it yields CASTIGNRHSPLHF.

V is TRBV28 and J is TRBJ1-5; TRBD1 matches 8 bases. The ends lost 7 bases at V and 6 bases at J; junction bases unmatched: 8. Germline V CDR1 and CDR2: MDHEN, SYDVKM. The CDR3 covers 14 residues. CDR3 sequence: CASTTGQGGQPQHF. The CDR3 DNA sequence: TGTGCCAGCACCACCGGACAGGGTGGTCAGCCCCAGCATTTT.

This chain joins TRBV6-6 and TRBJ1-3; TRBD1 might be the D (5 bases). This CDR3 spans 14 amino acids. Germline V gives CDR1 MNHNY, CDR2 SVGAGI (reference sequence). Trimming shortened V by 6 bases and J by 3 bases, and 12 bases separated the two germline ends. This CDR3 reads CASRQQALGNTIYF. The CDR3 nucleotides are TGTGCCAGCAGACAACAGGCCCTTGGAAACACCATATATTTT.

J is TRBJ1-3 and V is TRBV6-6, with D hard to call. Germline lookup yields CDR1 MNHNY and CDR2 SVGAGI (reference sequence). Trimming stripped 6 bases from V and 3 bases from J, with 12 bases between. CDR3 length: 14 residues. The CDR3 region is CASSRFGYGNTIYF. Written as DNA, the CDR3 is TGTGCCAGCAGCAGGTTCGGGTATGGAAACACCATATATTTT.

J is TRBJ2-5 and V is TRBV5-1; D not certain. CDR3 length: 14 amino acids. The V gene's germline CDR1 is SGHRS and CDR2 YFSETQ. V lost 0 bases and J lost 2, with 8 bases in between. The CDR3 sequence: CASSLGRVQETQYF. The CDR3 region has the DNA TGCGCCAGCAGCTTGGGAAGGGTACAAGAGACCCAGTACTTC.

The sample holds one count of this clone. The rearrangement joins TRBV7-9 to TRBJ1-4; 8 nucleotides agree with TRBD1. CDR3 size: 15 residues. The germline CDR1 and CDR2 sequences are SEHNR and FQNEAQ (reference sequence). The junction had 10 bases not matched to a gene; V was cut back by 8 bases and J by 5 bases. CDR3 residues: CASGTSGQENEKLFF. The DNA for the CDR3 is TGTGCCAGCGGAACTTCGGGACAGGAGAATGAAAAACTGTTTTTT.

The CDR3 bases are TGTGCCAGCACCGATCGACAGGGTGGCACCGGGGAGCTGTTTTTT. This sequence encodes CASTDRQGGTGELFF. This rearrangement joins TRBV5-4 to TRBJ2-2; 7 bases match TRBD1. Germline loops: CDR1 SGHNT, CDR2 YYREEE (reference sequence). The length of the CDR3 is 15 residues. V shed 6 bases and J 4 bases; nucleotides not matched to a gene: 9. The full variable domain, completed using reference TRBV5-4 and TRBJ2-2, is ETGVTQSPTHLIKTRGQQVTLRCSSQSGHNTVSWYQQALGQGPQFIFQYYREEENGRGNFPPRFSGLQFPNYSSELNVNALELDDSALYLCASTDRQGGTGELFFGEGSRLTVL.

This clone was observed once. This chain joins TRBV10-3 and TRBJ2-1; no definite D call. The CDR3 sequence is 14 residues long. Germline assignment: CDR1 ENHRY and CDR2 SYGVKD. V was cut by 3 bases and J by 0 bases, with 6 bases left in between. The DNA for the CDR3 is TGTGCCATCAGTGACGGCGACTCCTACAATGAGCAGTTCTTC. Translating gives CAISDGDSYNEQFF.

J is TRBJ2-3 and V is TRBV5-1, with TRBD2 matching 8 bases. The CDR3 length is 15 residues. V gave up 2 bases and J gave up 2 bases; unmatched junction bases: 4. Germline-derived CDR1 and CDR2 are SGHRS and YFSETQ. CDR3 protein: CASSFNGRATDTQYF. The CDR3 DNA sequence: TGCGCCAGCAGCTTCAACGGGAGGGCCACAGATACGCAGTATTTT.

This clone was seen a single time. The J gene is TRBJ2-1, the V gene TRBV6-6; TRBD2 aligns across 7 bases. V lost 10 bases, J lost 6 bases, and 9 bases stayed unmatched. The germline V gene encodes CDR1 MNHNY and CDR2 SVGAGI (reference sequence). This CDR3 is built from 13 residues. The DNA of the CDR3 is TGTGCCACTACTACGACTAGCCCCAATGAGCAGTTCTTC. Translation gives CATTTTSPNEQFF.

The chain joins TRBV3-1 (or the pseudogene TRBV3-2) to TRBJ1-4; D is undetermined. This CDR3 region has 12 residues. Germline assignment: CDR1 LGHDT and CDR2 YNNKEL (reference sequence). Trimming removed 2 bases from V and 8 bases from J, with 6 bases in between. For the CDR3, the DNA is TGTGCCAGCAGCCAATTCGGGGAAAAACTGTTTTTT. It translates to CASSQFGEKLFF.